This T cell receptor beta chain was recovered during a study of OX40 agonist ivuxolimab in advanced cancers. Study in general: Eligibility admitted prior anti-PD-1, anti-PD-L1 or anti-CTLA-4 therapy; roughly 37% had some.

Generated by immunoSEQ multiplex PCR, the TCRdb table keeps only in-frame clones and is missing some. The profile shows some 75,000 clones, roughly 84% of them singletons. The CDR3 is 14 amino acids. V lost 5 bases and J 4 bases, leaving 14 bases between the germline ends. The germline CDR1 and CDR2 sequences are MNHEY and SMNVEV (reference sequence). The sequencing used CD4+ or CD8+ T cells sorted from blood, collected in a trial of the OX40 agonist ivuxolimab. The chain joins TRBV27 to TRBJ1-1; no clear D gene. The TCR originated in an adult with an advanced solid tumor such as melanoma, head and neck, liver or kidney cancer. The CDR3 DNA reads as TGTGCCAGCAGTAAGAAGGCCTGGGGCACTGAAGCTTTCTTT. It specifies CASSKKAWGTEAFF.